The 5 T cell receptor beta chains presented below share a single source sample, sequenced in a study of T cells expressing NK-cell markers. Following a re-call of the 5' RACE reads, TCRdb has one entry per CDR3 protein and lacks DNA. Found here are over 100,000 distinct CDR3 sequences; the top ten clones hold around 18%. Sample: blood T cells: a sorted CD56 or NKG2C T cell subset, CD4+ or CD8+ T cells, or bulk PBMC T cells (not recorded which). These receptors came from a woman aged 18-69 years in good health.

V and J are TRBV5-4 and TRBJ2-5; TCRdb indicates TRBD1, and absent DNA this call remains unverified. The CDR3 has 16 amino acids. CDR1 is SGHNT, CDR2 YYREEE, per germline (reference sequence). This chain's CDR3 is CASSPSTGTMQETQYF.

The CDR3 here is CATSDLFTGELFF. The chain links TRBV24-1 to TRBJ2-2. CDR1 is KGHDR and CDR2 is SFDVKD in the germline V gene. The CDR3 length is 13 residues.

The chain employs TRBV4-3 and TRBJ2-3; the TCRdb call, TRBD2, lacks DNA for checking. CDR3 length equals 16 residues. CDR1 LGHNA and CDR2 YSLEER come from the germline V gene. The chain's CDR3 is CASSQDPAGAADTQYF.

The V and J genes are TRBV7-9 and TRBJ2-2; TCRdb designates TRBD1, a call that cannot be tested without DNA. Germline V gene lookup returns CDR1 SEHNR and CDR2 FQNEAQ (reference sequence). There are 14 residues in the CDR3. The CDR3 here is CASSSDINTGELFF.

The chain couples TRBV12-3 or TRBV12-4 to TRBJ1-2; TCRdb returns TRBD1, unconfirmable since there is no DNA. The CDR3 is 14 amino acids. CDR3 loop: CASRTGTGIDGYTF.